These 19 T cell receptor beta chains share one sample of origin, sequenced in a study of breast tumors, draining lymph nodes, adjacent tissues. TCRdb processed the multiplex PCR reads anew with MiXCR; each CDR3 protein has one entry. The table includes roughly 260,000 distinct CDR3 sequences, 30% detected once. Breast cancer patients provided tissue from their axillary draining lymph nodes. Source material: axillary lymph node tissue. The source of these receptors is a female donor with breast cancer. Some clones in this sample may be carry-over from other donors' samples.

With regard to this clonotype: Because the CDR3's place on the DNA is in doubt, the DNA is left out and the CDR3 is given as listed by TCRdb. The V gene is TRBV9, the J gene TRBJ1-5; the table assigns TRBD1, which was not confirmed against the DNA. Per the germline V gene, CDR1 is SGDLS and CDR2 is YYNGEE. The CDR3 is made up of 15 amino acids, end residues included. CDR3 residues: CASSVGGGIWQPPHF.

This clonotype has a count of ten or more. The chain links TRBV9 to TRBJ2-1, with 13 bases identical to TRBD2. This CDR3 is 17 amino acids long. Germline CDR1 reads SGDLS; CDR2 reads YYNGEE. The trim removed 3 bases at V and 5 bases at J, leaving 8 bases unmatched. DNA of the CDR3: TGTGCCAGCAGCGAGGGACTAGCGGGAACGTTCAACAATGAGCAGTTCTTC. Translation: CASSEGLAGTFNNEQFF.

The J gene is TRBJ2-7, the V gene TRBV5-1; the D is unclear. The CDR3 length is 12 residues. Germline V lookup: CDR1 SGHRS, CDR2 YFSETQ. Trimming stripped 0 bases from V and 6 bases from J, with 7 bases between. CDR3 region: CASSLEVGEQYF. The CDR3 coding sequence is TGCGCCAGCAGCTTGGAGGTGGGCGAGCAGTACTTC.

This clonotype appeared a single time. The rearrangement links TRBV7-9 to TRBJ1-5, with D possibly being TRBD1 (6 bases). The CDR3 has 18 amino acids. In germline, CDR1 is SEHNR, CDR2 FQNEAQ (reference sequence). The V end was cut by 7 bases, the J end by 11 bases, with 33 bases between. CDR3 amino acids: CASNSPASKGGFQETQHF. CDR3 DNA: TGTGCCAGCAACTCCCCGGCATCCAAAGGGGGGTTCCAAGAGACCCAGCATTTT.

This clonotype was picked up many times. The CDR3, as DNA: TGTGCCAGCAGGTCCCGACAGGGTTGGGGCTACACCTTC. Translated, it gives CASRSRQGWGYTF. This chain uses TRBV6-5 with TRBJ1-2, with TRBD1 matching 7 bases. The CDR3 consists of 13 residues. V lost 6 bases and J lost 8; bases outside the gene matches: 9. Germline loops: CDR1 MNHEY, CDR2 SVGAGI.

The V call is TRBV7-3, the J call TRBJ1-1; D is undetermined. Germline V CDR1 and CDR2: SGHTA, FQGTGA. Trimming left V 2 bases short and J 8 bases short, with 9 bases between. The CDR3 runs 12 residues. This CDR3 is CASSLRDGEAFF. As DNA, the CDR3 is TGTGCCAGCAGCTTACGCGACGGAGAAGCTTTCTTT. Complete variable domain (other parts from reference TRBV7-3 and TRBJ1-1): GAGVSQTPSNKVTEKGKYVELRCDPISGHTALYWYRQSLGQGPEFLIYFQGTGAADDSGLPNDRFFAVRPEGSVSTLKIQRTERGDSAVYLCASSLRDGEAFFGQGTRLTVV.

This clonotype has only a few counts. This chain joins TRBV29-1 and TRBJ1-1; D gene uncertain. Germline CDR1 is SQVTM and CDR2 is ANQGSEA. This CDR3 is 11 amino acids long. Trimming cost V 2 bases and J 2 bases, with 3 bases left between them. Here the CDR3 reads CSVELNTEAFF. The CDR3 DNA reads TGCAGCGTTGAATTAAACACTGAAGCTTTCTTT.

The V call is TRBV25-1, the J call TRBJ2-7; TRBD2 aligns across 8 bases. CDR3 length: 16 residues. The junction had 17 bases not matched to a gene; V was cut back by 4 bases and J by 9 bases. The germline V gene encodes CDR1 MGHDK and CDR2 SYGVNS. The CDR3 sequence: CASSASRQGLGLAQYF. CDR3 DNA sequence: TGTGCCAGCAGTGCCAGCCGTCAGGGACTAGGCCTCGCGCAGTACTTC.

A single count supports this clonotype. This may come from a read error, since a much larger clone is one base off. This rearrangement joins TRBV4-1 to TRBJ2-7; no definite D call. CDR3 length: 13 residues. Germline CDR1 and CDR2: MGHRA and YSYEKL. The DNA of the CDR3 is TGCGCCGGCAGCCAATCGTTGGGGTACGAGCAGTACTTC. Translated, it gives CAGSQSLGYEQYF.

Many counts were recorded for this clonotype. The J gene is TRBJ2-1, the V gene TRBV7-3, with 12 bases aligning to TRBD1. CDR1 SGHTA and CDR2 FQGTGA come from the germline V gene. The CDR3 is 15 amino acids. J was trimmed by 8 bases and V by 5 bases; bases with no gene match: 7. DNA for the CDR3: TGTGCCAGCAGCCCAGGGACAGGGGGCCGGGATGAGCAGTTCTTC. Its translation: CASSPGTGGRDEQFF.

The table lists this clonotype with a few counts. A much bigger clone sits one base away, suggesting this may be a read error. The chain recombines TRBV7-3 with TRBJ1-2; D is perhaps TRBD1 (5 bases). CDR3 length: 15 residues. Germline CDR1 reads SGHTA; CDR2 reads FQGTGA. In nucleotides, the CDR3 is TGTGCCAGCAGCTTAATAGCGGGAGAGGGGTATGGCTACCCCTTC. It specifies CASSLIAGEGYGYPF.

Regarding this clonotype: Here the CDR3 omits its conserved ending phenylalanine or tryptophan, so a read error is the likely source. The chain employs TRBV30 and TRBJ2-3; 7 bases line up with TRBD2. CDR1 GTSNPN and CDR2 SVGIG come from the germline V gene (reference sequence). The V segment lost 1 base and the J segment 4 bases; nucleotides outside the gene matches: 8. The CDR3 runs to 15 residues. The CDR3 here is CAWSGSGREPDTQYS. In DNA form, the CDR3 reads TGTGCCTGGAGTGGGTCGGGGAGGGAACCAGATACGCAGTATTCT.

The rearrangement uses TRBV7-9 and TRBJ1-1; TRBD1 matches 7 bases. The germline V gene has CDR1 SEHNR and CDR2 FQNEAQ (reference sequence). Germline trimming cut 5 bases from V and 0 bases from J; bases unmatched to any gene: 6. This CDR3 region has 15 residues. CDR3 bases: TGTGCCAGCAGCGTGGGACAGAACCTGAACACTGAAGCTTTCTTT. It encodes CASSVGQNLNTEAFF.

This clonotype was counted at least ten times. The chain links TRBV4-2 to TRBJ2-1; 9 nucleotides agree with TRBD1. This CDR3 spans 16 amino acids. The V segment lost 0 bases and the J segment 8 bases; nucleotides outside the gene matches: 8. Germline values: CDR1 LGHNA, CDR2 YNFKEQ. This CDR3 reads CASSQEWTGVSHEQFF. The CDR3 DNA reads TGTGCCAGCAGCCAAGAGTGGACAGGGGTTTCGCATGAGCAGTTCTTC.

The rearrangement joins TRBV15 to TRBJ2-5, with 12 bases aligning to TRBD2. CDR1 is LNHNV and CDR2 is YYDKDF in the germline V gene (reference sequence). V lost 0 bases, J lost 2 bases, and 13 bases stayed unmatched. The CDR3 loop spans 20 amino acids. CDR3 DNA: TGTGCCACCAGCAGAGACGGGAAACTCCTACTAGCGGGAGGTCAAGAGACCCAGTACTTC. Translated: CATSRDGKLLLAGGQETQYF.

V usage is TRBV5-4 and J usage is TRBJ2-3, with D possibly TRBD1 on 5 matching bases. Trimming left V 5 bases short and J 1 base short, with 11 bases between. Germline V gives CDR1 SGHNT, CDR2 YYREEE (reference sequence). This CDR3 region has 14 residues. In DNA, the CDR3 is TGTGCCAGCAGAGATGGACATGGCACAGATACGCAGTATTTT. Protein: CASRDGHGTDTQYF.

Worth noting for this clonotype: A read error may explain this, as a much larger clone is one base away. V and J are TRBV9 and TRBJ2-5; TRBD2 is a possible D gene (5 bases). Germline V gene sequence: CDR1 SGDLS, CDR2 YYNGEE. The V and J ends lost 3 bases and 1 base respectively, with 13 bases between them. The length of the CDR3 is 15 residues. CDR3 bases: TGTGCCAGCAGCGCAGCGGACGGATTCCAAGAGACCCAGTACTTC. It yields the protein CASSAADGFQETQYF.

This clonotype occurred many times. The chain is built from TRBV10-1 and TRBJ2-3, with 9 bases identical to TRBD2. Germline CDR1 and CDR2: WNHNN and SYGVQD (reference sequence). The CDR3 totals 13 residues. V lost 11 bases, J lost 2 bases, and 5 bases stayed unmatched. The CDR3 region is CASGGRDTDTQYF. DNA for the CDR3: TGCGCCTCCGGCGGGAGGGACACAGATACGCAGTATTTT.

On this clonotype: This may come from a read error, since a much larger clone is one base off. The chain employs TRBV10-3 and TRBJ2-4; 9 nucleotides align to TRBD1. The CDR3 has 13 amino acids. Looked up from germline, CDR1 is ENHRY and CDR2 is SYGVKD. CDR3 DNA sequence: TGTGCCGTCAGTGCCGGGACAGGGAACATTCAGTACTTC. The encoded protein is CAVSAGTGNIQYF.